This TCR beta chain originates from a study of T cells in Graves' hyperthyroidism and ophthalmopathy. The CDR3 runs to 14 residues. The germline V and J ends were trimmed by 4 bases and 7 bases, with 14 bases remaining between them. Germline assignment: CDR1 SGDLS and CDR2 YYNGEE. From 10 ml of fresh peripheral blood, PBMCs were isolated. Researchers took RNA transcripts and amplified the TCR beta CDR3 regions from them. A first-round RT-PCR of the TCR CDR3 used the HTBI primer set. TCRdb recomputed calls from the multiplex PCR reads with MiXCR, one row per CDR3 protein. The sample shows about 620,000 distinct CDR3 sequences, under 20% of them seen only once. This clonotype occurred many times.

The chain uses TRBV9 and TRBJ2-2; no firm D call. This clonotype originated in a woman aged 25 to 39 with Graves' hyperthyroidism. The sample consisted of blood. The CDR3 nucleotides are TGTGCCAGCAGCCCCCGGAACTCTGACGGGGAGCTGTTTTTT. Translated: CASSPRNSDGELFF.